Below, one T cell receptor (beta chain) is given with its context. These data belong to a study of blood T cell repertoires in COVID-19. About the study: PBMCs, B-cell-depleted T cells, or T cells provided the cDNA or gDNA that made up the material.

V trimming: 2 bases; J trimming: 0 bases; junction bases outside the gene matches: 11. The germline V gene has CDR1 MGHRA and CDR2 YSYEKL. CDR3 length: 20 residues. The authors' processing: Reference gene primer amplification gave nucleated cell count estimates. Using immunoSEQ multiplex PCR, the repertoire was profiled, and TCRdb retains in-frame clones only, with some absent. V and J calls and clone size are copied from that table; D and trimming were computed from the DNA. In the table there are about 180,000 clones, about 83% of which are singletons. The TCR was taken from a woman aged 30 to 39 who had recovered from COVID-19. The sample comprised PBMCs or T cells enriched from blood (not recorded which). V is TRBV4-1 and J is TRBJ2-6; 9 nucleotides agree with TRBD1. The DNA for the CDR3 is TGCGCCAGCAGCCAAAGGCACGCCGGGACAGGGACCTCTGGGGCCAACGTCCTGACTTTC. It specifies CASSQRHAGTGTSGANVLTF.